This T cell receptor (beta chain) was found in a study of control samples from healthy donors and cancer patients (TCRdb year 2020). As concerns this clone: No antigen is known for it. It has no much larger one-base neighbor in the sample; base qualities were not kept.

V is cut by 1 base and J by 6 bases, and the space between the germline ends is 7 bases. Sequences SGHRS (CDR1) and YFSETQ (CDR2) are obtained from the germline V gene. The CDR3 sequence holds 12 residues, the cysteine and phenylalanine included. Kept here is only the CDR3 DNA, which spans 36 bases and is read in frame from base 1. To prepare the library, the immunoSEQ multiplex PCR assay was applied. TCRdb provides this immuneACCESS table in a form limited to in-frame rearrangements. Some clones are lacking; in checked studies, under half of them reflect an unresolved V gene, and why the rest are absent is not known. The table for this sample lists approximately 160,000 clones; around 94% of them were counted only once. The ten most abundant clones make up approximately 1.4% of the sample.

The sequenced material came from blood. The TCR comes from a woman between 18 and 29 years old in good health. The chain links TRBV5-1 with TRBJ1-2; matching of 5 bases hints at TRBD1 as the D gene. The CDR3 region reads CASSLLGDGYTF. The nucleotide sequence is given as TGCGCCAGCAGCTTGTTGGGGGATGGCTACACCTTC.